Below, 26 T cell receptor beta chains from the same sample are listed, as sequenced in a study of CD8+ T cells in alopecia areata. TCR sequencing used cDNA made by reverse transcription of extracted RNA. Data came from immunoSEQ multiplex PCR; TCRdb stores just in-frame clones and leaves some out. The data contain around 100,000 clones, roughly 56% of them singletons. Noted treatment: oral pan-JAK inhibitor, 5-10 mg twice daily. Source: CD4+ T cells sorted from blood, taken at week 24, from a patient treated with tofacitinib. These receptors were collected from a human donor with alopecia areata.

In its sample, this clone was seen a few times. This rearrangement joins TRBV5-1 to TRBJ2-1; TRBD1 is a possible D gene (5 bases). V dropped 4 bases and J dropped 0 bases, with 14 bases sitting between them. Germline CDR1 SGHRS, CDR2 YFSETQ. The CDR3 sequence is 16 residues long. The CDR3 sequence: CASSRQGPSSYNEQFF. The CDR3 coding sequence is TGCGCCAGCAGCCGGCAGGGCCCGAGCTCCTACAATGAGCAGTTCTTC.

This chain connects TRBV19 to TRBJ2-7; weak D call: TRBD1 (6 bases). Germline assignment: CDR1 LNHDA and CDR2 SQIVND (reference sequence). The ends were cut back, 5 bases at V and 7 bases at J, with 15 bases in the middle. The CDR3 length is 13 residues. The CDR3 region has the DNA TGTGCCAGTAGTCAACAGGGAATGCGGGAGCAGTACTTC. Its protein product is CASSQQGMREQYF.

The chain couples TRBV5-6 to TRBJ2-1; no clear D gene. This CDR3 has 13 residues. Trimming shortened V by 4 bases and J by 7 bases, and 12 bases separated the two germline ends. Per germline, CDR1 SGHDT and CDR2 YYEEEE. The CDR3: CASSTMDRNEQFF. As DNA, the CDR3 is TGTGCCAGCAGCACCATGGACCGAAATGAGCAGTTCTTC.

V usage is TRBV9 and J usage is TRBJ2-5; 7 bases line up with TRBD1. Trimming took 4 bases from V and 4 from J; bases not matched to a gene: 13. CDR3 length: 16 amino acids. Germline V CDR1 and CDR2: SGDLS, YYNGEE. The CDR3 spells CASSPLTGDAGETQYF. CDR3 nucleotide sequence: TGTGCCAGCAGCCCATTAACAGGGGATGCCGGAGAGACCCAGTACTTC.

The CDR3 protein is CASRAAGSSYNEQFF. CDR3 nucleotides: TGTGCCAGCAGGGCGGCAGGGAGCTCCTACAATGAGCAGTTCTTC. V usage is TRBV7-9 and J usage is TRBJ2-1, with D perhaps given as TRBD1 or TRBD2 (5 bases each). The CDR3 spans 15 residues. Trimming took 6 bases from V and 0 from J, leaving 12 bases between them. CDR1 and CDR2 from the germline V gene are SEHNR and FQNEAQ (reference sequence).

This clone was observed a few times. This chain uses TRBV23-1 with TRBJ2-6; the D call may be TRBD1 or TRBD2 (5 bases each). TRBV23-1 is an open reading frame whose function is uncertain. The CDR3 sequence is 15 residues long. Trimming took off 6 bases at V and 2 bases at J, with 11 bases between the two ends. This CDR3 reads CASRLQGPGANVLTF. The CDR3 DNA follows: TGCGCCAGCAGGCTCCAGGGACCTGGGGCCAACGTCCTGACTTTC.

This clone has just a few counts. V and J are TRBV2 and TRBJ2-5; 10 nucleotides line up with TRBD2. Germline CDR1 is SNHLY and CDR2 is FYNNEI. The CDR3 is 16 residues long. The J segment lost 2 bases and the V segment lost 0 bases, leaving 3 bases of the junction unmatched. The CDR3: CASSEALTSGQETQYF. For the CDR3, the DNA is TGTGCCAGCAGTGAAGCTCTGACTAGCGGGCAAGAGACCCAGTACTTC.

V usage is TRBV5-1 and J usage is TRBJ2-1, with a possible D match to TRBD2 (6 bases). The V end was cut by 4 bases, the J end by 8 bases, with 16 bases between. This CDR3 has 14 amino acids. Germline CDR1 SGHRS, CDR2 YFSETQ. The CDR3 nucleotides are TGCGCCAGCAGCACCGGGGGTTCGGGGCATGAGCAGTTCTTC. Amino acid sequence: CASSTGGSGHEQFF.

This clone was counted once. This sequence joins TRBV7-2 and TRBJ1-6, with no clear D. CDR3 size: 15 residues. CDR1 is SGHTA, CDR2 FQGNSA, per germline. The V and J ends lost 5 bases and 10 bases respectively, with 18 bases between them. The CDR3 sequence is CASSLTYTLRSPLHF. In DNA, the CDR3 is TGTGCCAGCAGCCTAACCTACACACTTCGGTCACCCCTCCACTTT.

The V gene is TRBV6-5, the J gene TRBJ2-1; 7 positions match TRBD2. The CDR3 has 13 amino acids. Germline CDR1 reads MNHEY; CDR2 reads SVGAGI. V lost 7 bases to trimming and J lost 2 bases; unmatched junction nucleotides: 2. The CDR3 DNA reads TGTGCCAGCAAACGGGGGGCCTACAATGAGCAGTTCTTC. This gives the protein CASKRGAYNEQFF.

The chain is built from TRBV5-1 and TRBJ1-2, with D unresolved. Germline lookup yields CDR1 SGHRS and CDR2 YFSETQ. The V and J ends lost 0 bases and 6 bases respectively, with 15 bases between them. The CDR3 runs to 15 residues. CDR3 in amino acids: CASSLEHGVTDGYTF. CDR3 nucleotides: TGCGCCAGCAGCTTGGAACACGGCGTGACGGATGGCTACACCTTC.

The chain uses TRBV23-1 and TRBJ1-5; 7 bases agree with TRBD1. TRBV23-1 is placed among ORFs of uncertain function. This CDR3 has 18 amino acids. Trimming at V came to 2 bases and at J to 5 bases, leaving 15 bases not matched to a gene. This CDR3 is CASSQNRGGRSCDQPQHF. The CDR3 bases are TGCGCCAGCAGTCAAAACAGGGGAGGGAGATCGTGCGATCAGCCCCAGCATTTT.

This chain uses TRBV29-1 with TRBJ2-3; TRBD2 matches at 9 bases. The CDR3 has 19 amino acids. V was pared by 6 bases and J by 0 bases, with 19 bases of the junction left unmatched. Germline V gene lookup returns CDR1 SQVTM and CDR2 ANQGSEA. The CDR3 protein is CSVVSLGTSRSSSTDTQYF. The CDR3 DNA follows: TGCAGCGTCGTATCCTTGGGGACTAGCAGATCCTCTAGCACAGATACGCAGTATTTT.

Only a few counts were recorded for this clone. This sequence joins TRBV5-1 and TRBJ1-2; D is ambiguous. The CDR3 spans 13 residues. Germline V gene data show CDR1 as SGHRS and CDR2 as YFSETQ. V was cut by 0 bases and J by 6 bases, with 9 bases left in between. The CDR3 loop reads CASSLVTADGYTF. DNA of the CDR3: TGCGCCAGCAGCTTGGTAACGGCGGATGGCTACACCTTC.

The chain is built from TRBV29-1 and TRBJ2-7; TRBD1 agrees at 7 bases. Germline assignment: CDR1 SQVTM and CDR2 ANQGSEA. V dropped 6 bases and J dropped 1; count of bases not matched to a gene: 6. The CDR3 is 13 residues long. The CDR3, as DNA: TGCAGCGTAGGAAGGGGGCTGTCCTACGAGCAGTACTTC. This translates into CSVGRGLSYEQYF.

This clone was found a few times. The chain recombines TRBV2 with TRBJ2-1; no firm D call. Looked up from germline, CDR1 is SNHLY and CDR2 is FYNNEI. The V gene lost 1 base and the J gene lost 3 bases, with 13 bases spanning the gap. The CDR3 spans 16 residues. The CDR3 loop is CASSEGWRPRYNEQFF. The DNA of the CDR3 is TGTGCCAGCAGTGAAGGGTGGCGCCCCCGCTACAATGAGCAGTTCTTC. Together with reference TRBV2 and TRBJ2-1, the CDR3 gives the full variable domain: EPEVTQTPSHQVTQMGQEVILRCVPISNHLYFYWYRQILGQKVEFLVSFYNNEISEKSEIFDDQFSVERPDGSNFTLKIRSTKLEDSAMYFCASSEGWRPRYNEQFFGPGTRLTVL.

The chain uses TRBV18 and TRBJ1-2, with a tentative D call TRBD1 (5 bases). CDR3 length equals 15 residues. Germline V gives CDR1 KGHSH, CDR2 LQKENI. V was cut by 0 bases and J by 4 bases, with 12 bases left in between. The DNA of the CDR3 is TGTGCCAGCTCACCACCTTTGTTGGGGGGCTATGGCTACACCTTC. Its translation: CASSPPLLGGYGYTF.

This chain joins TRBV28 and TRBJ1-2; D not certain. Germline V gene data show CDR1 as MDHEN and CDR2 as SYDVKM. The CDR3 extends over 11 amino acids. Deletions cut 5 bases from V and 8 bases from J, with 9 bases between. The CDR3 DNA sequence: TGTGCCAGCAGTCCGTTAACGGGCTACACCTTC. Translating it yields CASSPLTGYTF.

A note on this clone: The conserved final phenylalanine or tryptophan is absent from the CDR3, which likely points to a read error. This chain links TRBV5-1 with TRBJ1-4; perhaps TRBD1 as D (5 bases). Germline CDR1 reads SGHRS; CDR2 reads YFSETQ. V lost 4 bases to trimming and J lost 11 bases, with 18 bases between them. CDR3 size: 14 residues. The CDR3 DNA reads as TGCGCCAGCAGCACCGGGACGGCAAAGGGGAAACTGTTTTTA. It encodes CASSTGTAKGKLFL.

The chain joins TRBV27 to TRBJ2-2; D tentatively reads TRBD1 or TRBD2 (5 bases each). Germline V gives CDR1 MNHEY, CDR2 SMNVEV (reference sequence). The CDR3 totals 13 residues. V lost 6 bases, J lost 5 bases, and 10 bases lay in between. CDR3 DNA: TGTGCCAGCAGATCAGAGGGGACCGGGGAGCTGTTTTTT. Protein product: CASRSEGTGELFF.

A single count supports this clone. Other nucleotide sequences in the sample specify the same CDR3. V is TRBV10-3 and J is TRBJ2-5; TRBD2 might be the D (7 bases). V lost 9 bases and J 2 bases, leaving 13 bases between the germline ends. This CDR3 comprises 13 residues. CDR1 is ENHRY, CDR2 SYGVKD, per germline. The CDR3 spells CAIQAGAQETQYF. The CDR3 region has the DNA TGTGCCATACAGGCGGGGGCTCAAGAGACCCAGTACTTC.

This clone was found a few times. Here the CDR3 reads CASSAGQGTLSPLHF. DNA for the CDR3: TGTGCCAGCAGTGCGGGACAGGGGACCCTTTCACCCCTCCACTTT. The genes are TRBV27 and TRBJ1-6, with TRBD1 matching over 10 bases. The V and J ends lost 5 bases and 9 bases, in that order; junction bases with no gene match: 7. This CDR3 spans 15 amino acids. Germline lookup yields CDR1 MNHEY and CDR2 SMNVEV (reference sequence).

This clone was found a few times. Distinct nucleotide sequences in the sample also encode this CDR3. The chain is built from TRBV6-5 and TRBJ1-5; perhaps TRBD1 as D (6 bases). This CDR3 region has 16 residues. V was trimmed by 0 bases and J by 2 bases, leaving 11 bases between them. Germline V gene sequence: CDR1 MNHEY, CDR2 SVGAGI. In nucleotides, the CDR3 is TGTGCCAGCAGTTACTCGAGGGGGAAGGGCAATCAGCCCCAGCATTTT. This sequence encodes CASSYSRGKGNQPQHF.

The chain uses TRBV7-2 and TRBJ1-2, with D possibly TRBD1 on 6 matching bases. The CDR3 has 13 amino acids. The ends were cut back, 3 bases at V and 4 bases at J, with 9 bases in the middle. Germline V lookup: CDR1 SGHTA, CDR2 FQGNSA. As DNA, the CDR3 is TGTGCCAGCAGCTTTTCCAGGGGCTATGGCTACACCTTC. This encodes CASSFSRGYGYTF.

The V call is TRBV5-5, the J call TRBJ2-5; 9 bases line up with TRBD1. Trimming took 4 bases from V and 5 from J; bases not matched to a gene: 12. In germline, CDR1 is SGHKS, CDR2 YYEKEE (reference sequence). The CDR3 has 16 amino acids. In nucleotides, the CDR3 is TGTGCCAGCAGCCCGAGGACAGGGGCGATAGGGGAGACCCAGTACTTC. Its translation is CASSPRTGAIGETQYF.

The V call is TRBV11-3, the J call TRBJ2-5; the D is unclear. Trimming removed 5 bases at V and 5 bases at J, with 6 bases between. The CDR3 contains 11 residues. Germline V lookup: CDR1 SGHNT, CDR2 YENEEA. The CDR3 DNA reads TGTGCCAGCAGCCAGGTGGAGACCCAGTACTTC. It yields the protein CASSQVETQYF.